This T cell receptor beta chain emerged from a study of T-cell reconstitution after alpha-beta-depleted transplantation in children. Study-level points and caveats: Alpha-beta T cells present about two months after transplant were reported to originate from several hundred expanded graft clones. The study traced high day-60 TCRbeta diversity in some patients to surviving recipient T cells and thymic progenitors. Diversity and T-cell counts at one year after transplant derived mostly from new T cells.

The junction had 14 bases not matched to a gene; V was cut back by 4 bases and J by 5 bases. Germline loops: CDR1 SQVTM, CDR2 ANQGSEA. This CDR3 has 15 residues. As to this clonotype: As yet, its antigen is unknown.

Unique molecular identifiers were built into the TCRbeta library. Using its own MiXCR run on the PCR reads, TCRdb lists one record per CDR3 protein. The repertoire consists of some 110,000 distinct CDR3 sequences, with about 9.3% occurring once and the leading ten covering about 34%. The material sequenced was PBMCs, taken before TCRalphabeta/CD19-depleted stem cell transplant. The V call is TRBV29-1, the J call TRBJ2-7; 7 nucleotides align to TRBD1. This clonotype was sampled from a boy between 2 and 10 years old with acute lymphoblastic leukemia, due to receive a stem cell transplant. The CDR3 DNA sequence: TGCAGCGTTGGACCAGAGAGGGGGCGCCTTAACGAGCAGTACTTC. Translation gives CSVGPERGRLNEQYF.